A selection of T cell receptor beta chains follows, all from one sample in a study of blood T cell repertoires in COVID-19. Clones were sequenced by immunoSEQ multiplex PCR, and TCRdb holds only the in-frame ones, with some missing. The sample comprises 200,000 to 300,000 clones, around 86% of which are singletons, and approximately 1.6% rests with the top ten. Material for sequencing was PBMCs or T cells enriched from blood (not recorded which). The receptors originated from a man in his forties or fifties who had recovered from COVID-19. Both conserved end residues are part of each CDR3. The D gene is left open where the match is weak. Clone size is shown for a subset of rows, as once, few, many or a class of expanded clone.

TRBV2,TRBJ1-1,.,.,TGTGCCAGCAGTGAAGCAGGGGCCAGGACTGAAGCTTTCTTT,CASSEAGARTEAFF
TRBV19,TRBJ1-2,.,.,TGTGCCAGTAGTATCGGATGGTATGGAGGAGGTGGCTACACCTTC,CASSIGWYGGGGYTF
TRBV18,TRBJ1-4,.,.,TGTGCCAGCTCACCACTCTCCCAGGACATCCCCGCAACTAATGAAAAACTGTTTTTT,CASSPLSQDIPATNEKLFF
TRBV7-2,TRBJ1-2,once,TRBD1,TGTGCCAGCAGCTTAACAGGGGCTTGGGGCTACACCTTC,CASSLTGAWGYTF
TRBV27,TRBJ1-2,.,TRBD1,TGTGCCAGCAGTACGACAGGGAAAAATGGCTACACCTTC,CASSTTGKNGYTF
TRBV4-2,TRBJ1-2,once,.,TGTGCCAGCAGCCAAGTCTCAGGGCCAGGCGGCTACACCTTC,CASSQVSGPGGYTF
TRBV3-1/TRBV3-2,TRBJ1-1,.,.,TGTGCCAGCAGCCCCCAATCGCAGGGTGGAACTGAAGCTTTCTTT,CASSPQSQGGTEAFF
TRBV24-1,TRBJ2-5,.,TRBD2,TGTGCCACCAGTGATTTGCAAACTAGCGGGGGTTCGAATCGGCAAGAGACCCAGTACTTC,CATSDLQTSGGSNRQETQYF
TRBV24-1,TRBJ2-2,.,TRBD2,TGTGCCACCAGTGAACCCCCGGGGCTAGCGGGGGGCTATCGTGGCACCGGGGAGCTGTTTTTT,CATSEPPGLAGGYRGTGELFF
TRBV2,TRBJ2-1,.,TRBD2,TGTGCCAGCAGTGATCGGACTAGCGGGGGCGTTGAGCAGTTCTTC,CASSDRTSGGVEQFF